The clone carrying this T cell receptor beta chain has only a few counts. The antigen is not known. Caucasian, healthy and from Russia, the donors were aged between about 6 and 90. This specimen comes from a study of blood T cells in healthy people across ages. CDR1 is DFQATT and CDR2 is SNEGSKA in the germline V gene (reference sequence). Trimming cost V 6 bases and J 10 bases, with 16 bases left between them. The CDR3 contains 13 residues. It was with a sample-barcoded 5' primer and a J-beta primer mix that a second PCR of roughly 6 to 11 cycles was run. TCRdb redid the calling of the 5' RACE reads with MiXCR, one entry per CDR3 protein. The data show nearly 800,000 distinct CDR3 sequences, 25% seen once. Notes on the study in general: Whereas aged donors had fewer naive CD4+ cells, long-lived donors had more of them and higher diversity. Estimates based on one million T cells were treated as lower bounds.

Another study also made use of these data, one on T cells of mothers and their children. As that study records: Every microgram of extracted RNA entered cDNA synthesis, around 1.6 ug per 15 ul.

Source material: blood. This chain connects TRBV20-1 to TRBJ1-6, with D possibly being TRBD1 (5 bases). The sequence came from a boy aged 10-17 years in good health. Written as DNA, the CDR3 is TGCAGTGCCCTGGACACGGCTGAATCACCCCTCCACTTT. This sequence encodes CSALDTAESPLHF.